Detailed here is one T cell receptor (beta chain). As yet, its antigen is unknown. CDR1 is SGHTA, CDR2 FQGNSA, per germline. The junction had 10 bases not matched to a gene; V was cut back by 4 bases and J by 10 bases. CDR3 length: 14 amino acids. This specimen belongs to a study of cytomegalovirus exposure and HLA in healthy donors. Looking at the study overall: There were 75 million to 95 million unique TCRs (from HLA-typed donors) in an early data release. Study conclusions and caveats: Roughly uniform depth of sequencing across donors was assumed in presence/absence analyses.

The PCR used 60 Vbeta and 13 Jbeta primers. The table came from immunoSEQ multiplex PCR; TCRdb's copy has only in-frame clones and leaves some out. The sample table includes some 75,000 clones. The specimen sequenced was PBMCs. This clonotype was sampled from a man between 40 and 49 years old in good health and CMV-seronegative. This chain joins TRBV7-2 and TRBJ1-1; TRBD1 aligns across 9 bases. CDR3 in DNA: TGTGCCAGCAGCTGGACCCCCGGGACAGGGTCAGCTTTCTTT. This sequence encodes CASSWTPGTGSAFF.